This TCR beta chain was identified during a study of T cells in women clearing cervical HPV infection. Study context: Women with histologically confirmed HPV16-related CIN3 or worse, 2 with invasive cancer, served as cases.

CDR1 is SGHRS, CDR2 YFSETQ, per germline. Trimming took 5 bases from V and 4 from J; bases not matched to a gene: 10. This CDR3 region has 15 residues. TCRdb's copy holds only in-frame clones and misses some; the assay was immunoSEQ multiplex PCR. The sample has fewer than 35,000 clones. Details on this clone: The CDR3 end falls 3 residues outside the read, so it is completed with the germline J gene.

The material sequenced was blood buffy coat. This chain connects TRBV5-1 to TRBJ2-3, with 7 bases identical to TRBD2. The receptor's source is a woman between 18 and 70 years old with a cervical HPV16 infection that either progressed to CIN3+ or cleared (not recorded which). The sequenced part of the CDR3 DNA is TGCGCCAGCAGGAGGACGGGGGGAGTTGCAGATACG. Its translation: CASRRTGGVADT. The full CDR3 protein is CASRRTGGVADTQYF.